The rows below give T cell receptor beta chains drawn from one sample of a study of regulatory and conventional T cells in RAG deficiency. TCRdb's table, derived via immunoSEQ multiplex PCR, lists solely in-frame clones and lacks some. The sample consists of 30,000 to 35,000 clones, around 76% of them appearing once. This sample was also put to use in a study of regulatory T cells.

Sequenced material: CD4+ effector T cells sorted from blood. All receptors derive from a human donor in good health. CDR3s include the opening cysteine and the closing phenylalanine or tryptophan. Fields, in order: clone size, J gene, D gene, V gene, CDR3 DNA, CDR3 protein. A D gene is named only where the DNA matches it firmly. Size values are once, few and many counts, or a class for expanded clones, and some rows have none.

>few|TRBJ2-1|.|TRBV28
TGTGCCAGCAGTCAGCCCGGGCCCAGGCAGTTCTTC
CASSQPGPRQFF
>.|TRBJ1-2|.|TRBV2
TGTGCCAGCAGTGGGGAAAGGGGGTTCGATGGCTACACCTTC
CASSGERGFDGYTF
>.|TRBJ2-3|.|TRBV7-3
TGTGCCAGCAGCTTAACTTCCGATACGCAGTATTTT
CASSLTSDTQYF
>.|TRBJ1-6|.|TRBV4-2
TGTGCCAGCAGCCAAGATCCTGGTCGTGGCCAGGGATCGCTCCACTTT
CASSQDPGRGQGSLHF
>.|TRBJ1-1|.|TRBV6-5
TGTGCCAGCAGTAAACTAAGGGGGAACACTGAAGCTTTCTTT
CASSKLRGNTEAFF
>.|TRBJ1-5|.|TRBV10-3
TGTGCCATCAGTGAGGGGGGCAGGGGCCAGCCCCAGCATTTT
CAISEGGRGQPQHF
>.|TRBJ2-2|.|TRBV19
TGTGCCAGTAGTTGGCTCTTCACCGGGGAGCTGTTTTTT
CASSWLFTGELFF
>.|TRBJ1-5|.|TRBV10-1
TGCGCCAGCAGCAGTTATAGCAATCAGCCCCAGCATTTT
CASSSYSNQPQHF
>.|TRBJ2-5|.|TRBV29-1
TGCAGCGTTGTGAGAGAGACCCAGTACTTC
CSVVRETQYF
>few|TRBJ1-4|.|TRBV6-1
TGTGCCATCTCCCCAGCGACTAATGAAAAACTGTTTTTT
CAISPATNEKLFF
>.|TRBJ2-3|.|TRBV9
TGTGCCAGCAGCGGGGACTCCGTTGGCACAGATACGCAGTATTTT
CASSGDSVGTDTQYF
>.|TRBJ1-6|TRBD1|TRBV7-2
TGTGCCAGCAGCCCTATCCGGGACAGGCTTCATAATTCACCCCTCCACTTT
CASSPIRDRLHNSPLHF
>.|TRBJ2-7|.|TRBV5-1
TGCGCCAGCAGCTTACCAAGGACATCAACCTACGAGCAGTACTTC
CASSLPRTSTYEQYF
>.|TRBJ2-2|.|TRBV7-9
TGTGCCAGCAGCTTGGGGACGGCCAACACCGGGGAGCTGTTTTTT
CASSLGTANTGELFF
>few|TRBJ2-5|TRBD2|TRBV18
TGTGCCAGCTCACCGGGGTTGACTAGCAGACAAGAGACCCAGTACTTC
CASSPGLTSRQETQYF
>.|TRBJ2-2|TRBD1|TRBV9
TGTGCCAGCAGCGTAGTCGGGACAGCTAACATAATGACCGGGGAGCTGTTTTTT
CASSVVGTANIMTGELFF
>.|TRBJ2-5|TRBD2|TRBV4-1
TGCGCCAGCAGCCAAGATGGGCTAGCGGGGGGACGACAAGAGACCCAGTACTTC
CASSQDGLAGGRQETQYF
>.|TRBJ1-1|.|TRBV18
TGTGCCAGCTCACCCCGAGGCCAGCCCCCCGGGGAAGCTTTCTTT
CASSPRGQPPGEAFF
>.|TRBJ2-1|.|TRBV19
TGTGCCAGTAGTAACTACAATGAGCAGTTCTTC
CASSNYNEQFF
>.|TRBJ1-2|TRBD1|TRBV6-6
TGTGCCAGCAGCTCCGGGACAGGGGGGAATGGCTACACCTTC
CASSSGTGGNGYTF
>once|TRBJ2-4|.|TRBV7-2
TGTGCCAGCAGCTTAGGAGGGGCGGCCAAAAACATTCAGTACTTC
CASSLGGAAKNIQYF
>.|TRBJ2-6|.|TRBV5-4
TGTGCCAGCAGCACCTTTTCTGGGGCCAACGTCCTGACTTTC
CASSTFSGANVLTF
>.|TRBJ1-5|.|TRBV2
TGTGCCAGCACCGAGGGAACAAGCGGACAGCCCCAGCATTTT
CASTEGTSGQPQHF
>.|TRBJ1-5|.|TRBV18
TGTGCCAGCTCACCACTTCAGGGCCGAGGACAGCCCCAGCATTTT
CASSPLQGRGQPQHF
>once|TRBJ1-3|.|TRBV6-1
TGTGCCAGCAGAGACAGAAACGAAGGAAACACCATATATTTT
CASRDRNEGNTIYF
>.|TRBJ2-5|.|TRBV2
TGTGCCAGCAGTGGAGGGGCAGTACAGTACTTC
CASSGGAVQYF
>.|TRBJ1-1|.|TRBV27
TGTGCCAGCAGTCCTAGGGAAAGCAGGAACACTGAAGCTTTCTTT
CASSPRESRNTEAFF
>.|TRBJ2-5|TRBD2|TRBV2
TGTGCCAGCAGTGTAGCGGGGGGTATACAAGAGACCCAGTACTTC
CASSVAGGIQETQYF
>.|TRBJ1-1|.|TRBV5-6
TGTGCCAGCAGCTTGCGTGGGAACACTGAAGCTTTCTTT
CASSLRGNTEAFF
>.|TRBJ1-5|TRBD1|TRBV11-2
TGTGCCAGCAGCCAGAGAGACAGGGGAGATCAGCCCCAGCATTTT
CASSQRDRGDQPQHF
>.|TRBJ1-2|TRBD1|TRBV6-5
TGTGCCAGCAGTAAGGACAGGGTGAAGGGCTACACCTTC
CASSKDRVKGYTF
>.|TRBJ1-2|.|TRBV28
TGTGCCAGCAGTCGCACGGGGGGAGGCTACACCTTC
CASSRTGGGYTF
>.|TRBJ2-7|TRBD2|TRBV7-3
TGTGCCAGCAGTATCGGGACTAGCGGCGGCGAGCAGTACTTC
CASSIGTSGGEQYF
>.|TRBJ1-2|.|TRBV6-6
TGTGCCAGCAGTTCACCGGACATGAACTATGGCTACACCTTC
CASSSPDMNYGYTF
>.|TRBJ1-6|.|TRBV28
TGTGCCAGCAGTTTTGAGGCAGTTAATTCACCCCTCCACTTT
CASSFEAVNSPLHF
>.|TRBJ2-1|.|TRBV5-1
TGCGCCAGCAGCCGAGAGCCCGGCAGGCCCGAGGAGCAGTTCTTC
CASSREPGRPEEQFF
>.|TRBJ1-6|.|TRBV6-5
TGTGCCAGCAGTTACTCGGGGTCGAAGTCACCCCTCCACTTT
CASSYSGSKSPLHF
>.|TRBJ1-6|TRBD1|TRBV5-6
TGTGCCAGCAGCCCGGGACAGGGGGCGAATAATTCACCCCTCCACTTT
CASSPGQGANNSPLHF
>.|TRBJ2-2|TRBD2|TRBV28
TGTGCCAGCAGCCTACCGGGACTAGTCAACGCCGGGGAGCTGTTTTTT
CASSLPGLVNAGELFF
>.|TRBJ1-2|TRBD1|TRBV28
TGTGCCAGCAGCTCTCAGGGACAGCTCTATGGCTACACCTTC
CASSSQGQLYGYTF
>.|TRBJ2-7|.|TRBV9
TGTGCCAGCAGCCCCCGCGGGGTTAACTACGAGCAGTACTTC
CASSPRGVNYEQYF
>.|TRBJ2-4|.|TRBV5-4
TGTGCCAGCAGCTTGGGGGTCGGTAACATTCAGTACTTC
CASSLGVGNIQYF
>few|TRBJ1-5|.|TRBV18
TGTGCCAGCTCACCAGACAGGTTGGGCAATCAGCCCCAGCATTTT
CASSPDRLGNQPQHF